The clone carrying this T cell receptor beta chain was counted once. What it recognizes is unknown. The data originate from a study of T cell responses to AZD1222 COVID-19 vaccine. In germline, CDR1 is SGHNT, CDR2 YYREEE (reference sequence). The CDR3 totals 14 residues. The junction had 6 bases not matched to a gene; V was cut back by 4 bases and J by 4 bases. Profiled with immunoSEQ multiplex PCR; TCRdb holds only in-frame clones, not every one. The data hold 200,000 or so clones, with 94% observed a single time. Findings of the study overall: A mostly white British donor set with more females was recruited, and clonal diversity was possibly underestimated.

The material was peripheral blood, obtained on day 0 of AZD1222 vaccination. The sequence was obtained from an adult in good health. J is TRBJ2-7 and V is TRBV5-4; 9 bases fit TRBD2. This chain's CDR3 is CASSVAGANYEQYF. For the CDR3, the DNA is TGTGCCAGCAGCGTAGCGGGAGCCAATTACGAGCAGTACTTC.